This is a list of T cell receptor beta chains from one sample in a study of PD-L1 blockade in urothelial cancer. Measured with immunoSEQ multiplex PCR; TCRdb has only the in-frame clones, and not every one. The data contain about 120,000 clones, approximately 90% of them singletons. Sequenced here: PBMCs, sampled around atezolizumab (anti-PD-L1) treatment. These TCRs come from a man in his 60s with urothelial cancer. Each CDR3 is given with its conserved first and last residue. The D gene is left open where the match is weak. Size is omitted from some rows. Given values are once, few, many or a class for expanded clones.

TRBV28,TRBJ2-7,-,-,TGTGCCACCCGGGACTTTTACGAGCAGTACTTC,CATRDFYEQYF
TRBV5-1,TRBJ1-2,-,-,TGCGCCAGCAGCCCCTGGACAGAGGGCTACACCTTC,CASSPWTEGYTF
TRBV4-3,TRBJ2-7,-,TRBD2,TGCGCCAGCAGCCAAGAGGCGGGAGATTACGAGCAGTACTTC,CASSQEAGDYEQYF
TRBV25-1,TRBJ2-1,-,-,TGTGCCAGCACACAGAATCTTTACAATGAGCAGTTCTTC,CASTQNLYNEQFF
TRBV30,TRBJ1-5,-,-,TGTGCCTGGAGTCGAGGCGGGGAATCAAATCAGCCCCAGCATTTT,CAWSRGGESNQPQHF
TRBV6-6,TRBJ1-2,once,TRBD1,TGTGCCAGCAGCCCCTCGGACAGGCGATCCTATGGCTACACCTTC,CASSPSDRRSYGYTF
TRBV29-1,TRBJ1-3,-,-,TGCAGCGTTGAAGGGACTGACTCTGGAAACACCATATATTTT,CSVEGTDSGNTIYF
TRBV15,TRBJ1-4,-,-,TGTGCCACCAGCAGACGAGAAGAAAAACTGTTTTTT,CATSRREEKLFF
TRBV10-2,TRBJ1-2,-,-,TGCGCCAGCATGGCAAAGTATGGCTACACCTTC,CASMAKYGYTF
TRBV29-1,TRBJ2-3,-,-,TGCAGCGCACAGGGTTTCAGAAACACAGATACGCAGTATTTT,CSAQGFRNTDTQYF
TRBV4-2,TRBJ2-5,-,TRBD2,TGTGCCAGCAGCCAAGTAGCGGGGGGTAGCAAGACCCAGTACTTC,CASSQVAGGSKTQYF
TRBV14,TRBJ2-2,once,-,TGTGCCAGCAGCCACTACACCGGGGAGCTGTTTTTT,CASSHYTGELFF
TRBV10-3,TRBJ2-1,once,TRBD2,TGTGCCATCAGTGAGTCGCTCCTACTAGCGGGAGGTAATGAGCAGTTCTTC,CAISESLLLAGGNEQFF
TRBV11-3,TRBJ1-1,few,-,TGTGCCAGCAGCTTAGAGACGGGTGAAGCTTTCTTT,CASSLETGEAFF
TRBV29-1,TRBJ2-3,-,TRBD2,TGCAGCGTTCTAGCGGGAGGGGCAGATACGCAGTATTTT,CSVLAGGADTQYF
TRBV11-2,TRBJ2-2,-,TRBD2,TGTGCCAGCAGCTTAGCGGGATTAGCGGGGAGGAACACCGGGGAGCTGTTTTTT,CASSLAGLAGRNTGELFF
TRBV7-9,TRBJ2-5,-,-,TGTGCCAGCAGTTCTCCCGGGGAGACCCAGTACTTC,CASSSPGETQYF
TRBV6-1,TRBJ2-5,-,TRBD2,TGTGCCAGTAGGTGGAGCGGGGCGCAAGAGACCCAGTACTTC,CASRWSGAQETQYF
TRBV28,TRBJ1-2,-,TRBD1,TGTGCCAGCAGCTCCGGCAGGGGGTATGGCTACACCTTC,CASSSGRGYGYTF
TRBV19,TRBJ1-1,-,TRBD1,TGTGCCAGTAGTATCGACAGGGTGGACACTTCTGAAGCTTTCTTT,CASSIDRVDTSEAFF
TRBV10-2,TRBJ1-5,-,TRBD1,TGCGCCAGCAGTTCGACAGGGAGTACGCCCCAGCATTTT,CASSSTGSTPQHF
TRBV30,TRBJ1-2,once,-,TGTGCCTGGATCCAACAGGGTGCGGGTGGCTACACCTTC,CAWIQQGAGGYTF
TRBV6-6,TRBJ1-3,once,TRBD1,TGTGCCAGCAGTACACGACAGGGTATTTCGGGAAACACCATATATTTT,CASSTRQGISGNTIYF
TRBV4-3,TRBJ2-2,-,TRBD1,TGCGCCAGCAGCCACGGACAGGGGGCGTCGTCCGGGGAGCTGTTTTTT,CASSHGQGASSGELFF
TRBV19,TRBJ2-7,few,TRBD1,TGTGCCAGTAGTTGGACAGGCCGCTCCTACGAGCAGTACTTC,CASSWTGRSYEQYF
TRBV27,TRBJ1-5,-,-,TGTGCCAGCAGTTTACAGGGATATCAGCCCCAGCATTTT,CASSLQGYQPQHF
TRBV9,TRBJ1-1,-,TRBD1,TGTGCCAGCAGGGCCGGACAGGTGCCGAACACTGAAGCTTTCTTT,CASRAGQVPNTEAFF
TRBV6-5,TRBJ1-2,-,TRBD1,TGTGCCAGCAGTTACTTTCCGGGACAGACCTATGGCTACACCTTC,CASSYFPGQTYGYTF
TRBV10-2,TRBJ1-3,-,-,TGCGCCAGCAGTGCCTCGACAGGTACTGGAAACACCATATATTTT,CASSASTGTGNTIYF
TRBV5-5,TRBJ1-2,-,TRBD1,TGTGCCAGCAGCCCAAAAGGGGACAGGGGGCACGGTGGCTACACCTTC,CASSPKGDRGHGGYTF
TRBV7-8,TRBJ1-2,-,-,TGTGCCAGCAGCTTGAGTACTTTTGCGGGCTATGGCTACACCTTC,CASSLSTFAGYGYTF
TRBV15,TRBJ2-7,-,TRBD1,TGTGCCACCAGCGCTCGACAGGGTTTCTACGAGCAGTACTTC,CATSARQGFYEQYF
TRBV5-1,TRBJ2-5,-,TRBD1,TGCGCCAGCAGCTTGGGACAGGGGGCGCGAGAGGAGACCCAGTACTTC,CASSLGQGAREETQYF
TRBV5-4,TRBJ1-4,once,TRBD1,TGTGCCAGCAGTCTTCGAACAGGGGGCGCGGGGGAAAAACTGTTTTTT,CASSLRTGGAGEKLFF
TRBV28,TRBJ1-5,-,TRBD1,TGTGCCAGCAGTATTCCGGGACAGGGCCATCAGCCCCAGCATTTT,CASSIPGQGHQPQHF
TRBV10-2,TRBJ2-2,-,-,TGCGCCAGCAGTGAGTCGCGGGGTTTGGGTACTTCCGGGGAGCTGTTTTTT,CASSESRGLGTSGELFF
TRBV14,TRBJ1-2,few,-,TGTGCCAGCAGCCAAGATATTGGAGGGCGCTATGGCTACACCTTC,CASSQDIGGRYGYTF
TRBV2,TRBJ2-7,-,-,TGTGCCAGCAGTGGGCAGGGTTTAAAAAACTCCTACGAGCAGTACTTC,CASSGQGLKNSYEQYF
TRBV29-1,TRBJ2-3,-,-,TGCAGCGTTAGCCCGTCAACTGGCACAGATACGCAGTATTTT,CSVSPSTGTDTQYF
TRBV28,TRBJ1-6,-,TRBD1,TGTGCCAGCTTACAGGGGGTCGACTATAATTCACCCCTCCACTTT,CASLQGVDYNSPLHF
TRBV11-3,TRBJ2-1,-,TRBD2,TGTGCCAGCAGCCCGGGACTAGCGAACAATGAGCAGTTCTTC,CASSPGLANNEQFF
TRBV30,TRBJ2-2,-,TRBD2,TGTGCCTGGAGTGTACTGGTTTTGGCGGGAGGGCATGGGGAGCTGTTTTTT,CAWSVLVLAGGHGELFF
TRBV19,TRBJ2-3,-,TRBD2,TGTGCCAGTAGTTGGGGGGGGGTCACAGATACGCAGTATTTT,CASSWGGVTDTQYF
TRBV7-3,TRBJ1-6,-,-,TGTGCCAGCAGCCCGGGGCAGGGGAATTCACCCCTCCACTTT,CASSPGQGNSPLHF
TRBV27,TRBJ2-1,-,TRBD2,TGTGCCAGCAGCCCGCCTTCTAGCGGGAGAGGATATGAGCAGTTCTTC,CASSPPSSGRGYEQFF
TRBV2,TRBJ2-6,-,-,TGTGCCAGCAGTGGGGTCAGGGGCTCTGGGGCCAACGTCCTGACTTTC,CASSGVRGSGANVLTF
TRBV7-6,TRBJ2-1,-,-,TGTGCCAGCAGCCCATTGCGGGGGCCTAGTGAGCAGTTCTTC,CASSPLRGPSEQFF
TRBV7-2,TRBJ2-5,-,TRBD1,TGTGCCAGCCTCCTAGTGGGCCGGGGACAGGGGGCAGAGACCCAGTACTTC,CASLLVGRGQGAETQYF
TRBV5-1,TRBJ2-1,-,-,TGCGCCAGCAGCACCAGTAGGACTTACTCCTACAATGAGCAGTTCTTC,CASSTSRTYSYNEQFF
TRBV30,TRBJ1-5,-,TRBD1,TGTGCCTGGAGTGTCGGACAGGGCTATCAGCCCCAGCATTTT,CAWSVGQGYQPQHF
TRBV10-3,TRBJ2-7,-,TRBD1,TGTGCCATCAGTGAGGGAAGACAGGGGGCCAACTCCTACGAGCAGTACTTC,CAISEGRQGANSYEQYF
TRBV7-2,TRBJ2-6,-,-,TGTGCCAGCAGCTTAGAGGCGGCTGGGGCCAACGTCCTGACTTTC,CASSLEAAGANVLTF
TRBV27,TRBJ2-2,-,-,TGTGCCAGCAGTTTTAGAGGAGGGGTAGGGTCCGGGGAGCTGTTTTTT,CASSFRGGVGSGELFF
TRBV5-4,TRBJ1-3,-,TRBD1,TGTGCCAGCAGCTTTCCAGGGGGCTCTGGAAACACCATATATTTT,CASSFPGGSGNTIYF
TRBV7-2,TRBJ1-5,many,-,TGTGCCAGCACCCAAGGGGGGGTGGCCAATCAGCCCCAGCATTTT,CASTQGGVANQPQHF